One and the same sample provided the 32 T cell receptor beta chains below, sequenced in a study of shared clonotypes between healthy human individuals (dated by TCRdb to 2020 to 2022). Library method: the immunoSEQ multiplex PCR assay. Imported from immuneACCESS, the table was reduced by TCRdb to in-frame sequences with V and J called. These copies leave out some clones; in studies compared against another copy, an unresolved V gene accounts for under half, and the cause of the remainder is not known. The sample profile shows about 2.4 million clones; around nine tenths of them were found once. Of the sample, about 0.13% is held by the ten largest clones. The sample consisted of naive CD4+ T cells sorted from blood. This specimen's cell subset or site label, per the study, means: CD45RA+ positively selected. These receptors all come from a man between 18 and 29 years old in good health.

The rearrangement links TRBV9 to TRBJ2-2; D perhaps matches TRBD2 (6 bases). Between the trimmed V and J ends, which lost 10 bases and 3 bases, there was a span of 25 bases. Germline V gene lookup returns CDR1 SGDLS and CDR2 YYNGEE. CDR3 size: 17 residues. The DNA of the CDR3 is TGTGCCCCCTCCCAGCGTAATCCTAGCGTAGACACCGGGGAGCTGTTTTTT. Translated: CAPSQRNPSVDTGELFF.

The CDR3 loop reads CAISGSGRQGAYNEQFF. The CDR3 DNA follows: TGTGCCATCAGTGGGTCCGGGAGGCAGGGCGCCTACAATGAGCAGTTCTTC. The V call is TRBV10-3, the J call TRBJ2-1; TRBD2 aligns across 7 bases. Germline V lookup: CDR1 ENHRY, CDR2 SYGVKD. The CDR3 totals 17 residues. Losses at the gene ends were 4 bases for V and 2 bases for J; bases not matched to a gene: 11.

The chain carries TRBV7-2 and TRBJ1-2, with D perhaps matching TRBD1 (5 bases). This CDR3 is 16 amino acids long. V lost 5 bases and J 0 bases, leaving 16 bases between the germline ends. From germline, CDR1 is SGHTA and CDR2 FQGNSA. The CDR3 spells CASSADLTASNYGYTF. CDR3 coding DNA: TGTGCCAGCAGCGCGGATCTGACAGCCTCTAACTATGGCTACACCTTC. The whole variable domain, remainder taken from reference TRBV7-2 and TRBJ1-2, is GAGVSQSPSNKVTEKGKDVELRCDPISGHTALYWYRQSLGQGLEFLIYFQGNSAPDKSGLPSDRFSAERTGGSVSTLTIQRTQQEDSAVYLCASSADLTASNYGYTFGSGTRLTVV.

This chain connects TRBV4-1 to TRBJ1-2; D gene ambiguous. The CDR3 has 16 residues. Germline loops: CDR1 MGHRA, CDR2 YSYEKL. V was cut by 3 bases and J by 1 base, with 15 bases left in between. The CDR3 is CASSHYPAGINYGYTF. CDR3 nucleotides: TGCGCCAGCAGCCACTATCCTGCCGGGATTAACTATGGCTACACCTTC.

The sample holds one count of this clone. This chain uses TRBV28 with TRBJ1-6; 9 bases are a match to TRBD1. With V trimmed by 10 bases and J by 6 bases, 13 bases remained unmatched. Germline assignment: CDR1 MDHEN and CDR2 SYDVKM. This CDR3 comprises 16 residues. In DNA form, the CDR3 reads TGTGCCACCCAGGGTTCCGGGACAGGGCTTAATTCACCCCTCCACTTT. Amino acids: CATQGSGTGLNSPLHF.

The chain couples TRBV13 to TRBJ2-5; 8 nucleotides agree with TRBD1. The DNA end is a closer match to TRBJ2-7, so the J assignment may be wrong. This CDR3 has 15 amino acids. Germline CDR1 reads PRHDT; CDR2 reads FYEKMQ (reference sequence). CDR3 sequence (DNA): TGTGCCAGCAGCTCCCCGGACAGGGCAGTCAACGAGCAGTACTTC. Its translation is CASSSPDRAVNEQYF.

V gene TRBV5-4 combines with J gene TRBJ2-6, with a possible D match to TRBD2 (5 bases). The CDR3 length is 14 residues. V lost 3 bases and J 2 bases, leaving 6 bases between the germline ends. Germline CDR1 SGHNT, CDR2 YYREEE (reference sequence). In DNA, the CDR3 is TGTGCCAGCAGCTCGGGAACTGGGGCCAACGTCCTGACTTTC. Its protein is CASSSGTGANVLTF.

The V call is TRBV30, the J call TRBJ1-4, with 7 positions matching TRBD1. With 4 bases clipped from V and 7 bases from J, the junction kept 12 bases outside the gene matches. The CDR3 is 15 residues long. From germline, CDR1 is GTSNPN and CDR2 SVGIG (reference sequence). The CDR3 sequence is CAWNPGPGGSEKLFF. DNA for the CDR3: TGTGCCTGGAATCCGGGTCCAGGGGGTTCTGAAAAACTGTTTTTT.

The genes are TRBV11-2 and TRBJ2-2, with 7 bases lining up with TRBD1. Germline V gene lookup returns CDR1 SGHAT and CDR2 FQNNGV. V lost 5 bases and J lost 5; bases outside the gene matches: 14. This CDR3 has 17 amino acids. CDR3 sequence (DNA): TGTGCCAGCAGCAGGTCTTCCGGACAGGCAGCGACCGGGGAGCTGTTTTTT. Translation gives CASSRSSGQAATGELFF.

This chain joins TRBV18 and TRBJ2-7, with 8 bases aligning to TRBD1. CDR1 KGHSH and CDR2 LQKENI come from the germline V gene. This CDR3 is 13 amino acids long. The J segment lost 6 bases and the V segment lost 4 bases, leaving 5 bases of the junction unmatched. The CDR3 sequence: CASSQGQGPEQYF. DNA of the CDR3: TGTGCCAGCTCACAAGGACAGGGTCCCGAGCAGTACTTC.

The chain has TRBV6-1 and TRBJ2-2; 7 nucleotides match TRBD2. V shed 3 bases, J shed 4 bases, and the junction held 5 bases outside the gene matches. CDR1 MNHNS and CDR2 SASEGT come from the germline V gene. The CDR3 contains 15 residues. The CDR3 loop is CASSDGGSGTGELFF. The DNA for the CDR3 is TGTGCCAGCAGTGATGGCGGGAGCGGCACCGGGGAGCTGTTTTTT.

As to this clone: Different DNA sequences within this sample yield the same CDR3. The V and J genes are TRBV19 and TRBJ2-2; a weak D match, TRBD1 (5 bases). Germline assignment: CDR1 LNHDA and CDR2 SQIVND (reference sequence). Trimming stripped 0 bases from V and 4 bases from J, with 6 bases between. The CDR3 has 14 residues. DNA for the CDR3: TGTGCCAGTAGTATAGACAGGGTCACCGGGGAGCTGTTTTTT. Encoded protein: CASSIDRVTGELFF. Full variable domain (rest looked up from reference TRBV19 and TRBJ2-2): DGGITQSPKYLFRKEGQNVTLSCEQNLNHDAMYWYRQDPGQGLRLIYYSQIVNDFQKGDIAEGYSVSREKKESFPLTVTSAQKNPTAFYLCASSIDRVTGELFFGEGSRLTVL.

The J gene is TRBJ1-1, the V gene TRBV6-5, with TRBD1 as a possible D gene (5 bases). The CDR3 covers 15 residues. CDR1 is MNHEY, CDR2 SVGAGI, per germline. Trimming took 1 base from V and 6 from J, leaving 15 bases between them. CDR3 nucleotides: TGTGCCAGCAGTTACTGGTCGGGGGGATCAGCTGAAGCTTTCTTT. Its translation: CASSYWSGGSAEAFF.

Notes on this clone: Other DNA variants within this sample encode the same CDR3. J is TRBJ2-3 and V is TRBV5-1; the match to TRBD2 covers 7 bases. This CDR3 spans 14 amino acids. After removal of 4 bases from V and 5 bases from J, the junction contained 7 bases not matched to a gene. Germline V gene sequence: CDR1 SGHRS, CDR2 YFSETQ. The CDR3 spells CASSPGGGGDTQYF. The CDR3 nucleotides are TGCGCCAGCAGCCCGGGGGGTGGAGGAGATACGCAGTATTTT. The variable domain in full, completed from reference TRBV5-1 and TRBJ2-3, reads KAGVTQTPRYLIKTRGQQVTLSCSPISGHRSVSWYQQTPGQGLQFLFEYFSETQRNKGNFPGRFSGRQFSNSRSEMNVSTLELGDSALYLCASSPGGGGDTQYFGPGTRLTVL.

The V gene is TRBV7-8, the J gene TRBJ1-5; no reliable D call. This CDR3 contains 16 residues. V gave up 5 bases and J gave up 1 base, with 15 bases separating them. Germline lookup yields CDR1 SGHVS and CDR2 FQNEAQ. CDR3 DNA: TGTGCCAGCAGCCAAGGTATAGGGATGAGCAATCAGCCCCAGCATTTT. Translated, it gives CASSQGIGMSNQPQHF.

V and J are TRBV9 and TRBJ2-2; D not certain. V dropped 3 bases and J dropped 4 bases, with 13 bases sitting between them. The CDR3 runs 15 residues. Germline V gene sequence: CDR1 SGDLS, CDR2 YYNGEE. In DNA, the CDR3 is TGTGCCAGCAGCGAGGCGGTTGAGGCCACCGGGGAGCTGTTTTTT. This sequence encodes CASSEAVEATGELFF.

The chain couples TRBV7-8 to TRBJ1-3, with D hard to call. Germline-derived CDR1 and CDR2 are SGHVS and FQNEAQ. The ends were cut back, 1 base at V and 6 bases at J, with 7 bases in the middle. This CDR3 has 13 residues. CDR3 coding DNA: TGTGCCAGCAGCTTAGGCAGGACAAACACCATATATTTT. Amino acid sequence: CASSLGRTNTIYF.

The CDR3 nucleotides are TGTGCCAGCCCGGACAGGGGGGAGACCTACGAGCAGTACTTC. Its translation is CASPDRGETYEQYF. This chain connects TRBV27 to TRBJ2-7; TRBD1 aligns across 10 bases. The V gene end was trimmed by 8 bases and the J gene end by 2 bases; junction bases not matched to a gene: 6. Germline loops: CDR1 MNHEY, CDR2 SMNVEV (reference sequence). The CDR3 spans 14 residues.

This clone has only one observation. The chain is built from TRBV5-1 and TRBJ2-5; D not resolved. Germline V gene lookup returns CDR1 SGHRS and CDR2 YFSETQ. The CDR3 covers 15 residues. V was pared by 1 base and J by 5 bases, with 15 bases between. This chain's CDR3 is CASSLSGSLGETQYF. The DNA for the CDR3 is TGCGCCAGCAGCTTGTCAGGATCCTTGGGGGAGACCCAGTACTTC.

The chain is built from TRBV27 and TRBJ1-5, with 8 bases fitting TRBD1. Germline CDR1 reads MNHEY; CDR2 reads SMNVEV (reference sequence). The CDR3 extends over 16 amino acids. The J segment lost 2 bases and the V segment lost 6 bases, leaving 9 bases of the junction unmatched. The CDR3 coding sequence is TGTGCCAGCAGGCCGAGCAGGGGGCTTCGCAATCAGCCCCAGCATTTT. Protein sequence: CASRPSRGLRNQPQHF.

This chain uses TRBV7-2 with TRBJ1-4; 12 nucleotides align to TRBD1. Germline V CDR1 and CDR2: SGHTA, FQGNSA. The CDR3 extends over 16 amino acids. J lost 8 bases, V lost 5 bases, and 9 bases had no gene match. The CDR3 loop reads CASSLTGQGAKEKLFF. CDR3 bases: TGTGCCAGCAGCCTAACGGGACAGGGGGCAAAAGAAAAACTGTTTTTT. Using reference TRBV7-2 and TRBJ1-4 for the parts outside the CDR3, the full variable domain is GAGVSQSPSNKVTEKGKDVELRCDPISGHTALYWYRQSLGQGLEFLIYFQGNSAPDKSGLPSDRFSAERTGGSVSTLTIQRTQQEDSAVYLCASSLTGQGAKEKLFFGSGTQLSVL.

This clone came up once. CDR3 region: CASSTLGVTQALHF. In nucleotides, the CDR3 is TGTGCCAGTAGTACCCTCGGGGTGACCCAGGCCCTCCACTTT. J is TRBJ1-6 and V is TRBV19; unclear D gene. The CDR3 loop spans 14 amino acids. V gave up 4 bases and J gave up 14 bases, with 18 bases separating them. CDR1 and CDR2 (germline): LNHDA, SQIVND (reference sequence).

V and J are TRBV27 and TRBJ2-1, with a tentative D call TRBD2 (6 bases). V was cut by 7 bases and J by 1 base, with 11 bases left in between. The CDR3 is 14 amino acids. Germline V gene sequence: CDR1 MNHEY, CDR2 SMNVEV (reference sequence). The CDR3 loop reads CASILAESYNEQFF. The CDR3 DNA sequence: TGTGCCAGCATATTAGCGGAGTCCTACAATGAGCAGTTCTTC.

The chain is built from TRBV6-1 and TRBJ1-5; no firm D call. This CDR3 is built from 13 residues. CDR1 is MNHNS and CDR2 is SASEGT in the germline V gene. The ends were cut back, 3 bases at V and 5 bases at J, with 8 bases in the middle. The CDR3 sequence: CASSDPPDQPQHF. In DNA form, the CDR3 reads TGTGCCAGCAGTGACCCGCCCGATCAGCCCCAGCATTTT.

This clone was seen once. V and J are TRBV7-2 and TRBJ2-7; 8 positions agree with TRBD1. The CDR3 consists of 16 residues. Per germline, CDR1 SGHTA and CDR2 FQGNSA. V shed 1 base, J shed 0 bases, and the junction held 5 bases outside the gene matches. The CDR3 sequence is CASSLEGQVSSYEQYF. DNA of the CDR3: TGTGCCAGCAGCTTAGAGGGACAGGTCAGCTCCTACGAGCAGTACTTC.

The J gene is TRBJ2-1, the V gene TRBV5-4; 7 bases are a match to TRBD2. The junction had 6 bases not matched to a gene; V was cut back by 4 bases and J by 2 bases. CDR1 SGHNT and CDR2 YYREEE come from the germline V gene (reference sequence). The length of the CDR3 is 15 residues. As DNA, the CDR3 is TGTGCCAGCAGCACCCGACTAGCTACCTACAATGAGCAGTTCTTC. Residues: CASSTRLATYNEQFF.

As regards this clone: Other DNA sequences of this sample code for an identical CDR3. The V call is TRBV12-5, the J call TRBJ2-7; the D is unclear. Trimming left V 6 bases short and J 4 bases short, with 7 bases between. This CDR3 contains 11 residues. Germline CDR1 is LGHNT and CDR2 is FRNRAP. DNA of the CDR3: TGTGCTAGTGGGTTAGGATACGAGCAGTACTTC. This codes for CASGLGYEQYF.

The J gene is TRBJ2-1, the V gene TRBV15; 8 nucleotides line up with TRBD2. There are 17 residues in the CDR3. Per germline, CDR1 LNHNV and CDR2 YYDKDF (reference sequence). V gave up 0 bases and J gave up 5 bases; unmatched junction bases: 9. The CDR3 nucleotides are TGTGCCACCAGCAGAGATAACGTTAGGCGGGGGGACAATGAGCAGTTCTTC. Its protein is CATSRDNVRRGDNEQFF.

The chain has TRBV5-1 and TRBJ1-6; TRBD1 agrees at 7 bases. CDR1 SGHRS and CDR2 YFSETQ come from the germline V gene. V gave up 0 bases and J gave up 8 bases; unmatched junction bases: 5. CDR3 size: 15 residues. The chain's CDR3 is CASSLGPGGDSPLHF. The CDR3 DNA reads TGCGCCAGCAGCTTGGGTCCAGGGGGAGATTCACCCCTCCACTTT.

The chain joins TRBV10-3 to TRBJ2-2, with 16 bases that match TRBD2. The length of the CDR3 is 18 residues. J lost 4 bases, V lost 4 bases, and 6 bases had no gene match. Germline V CDR1 and CDR2: ENHRY, SYGVKD. The CDR3 sequence is CAISGGLAGGPVTGELFF. The CDR3 DNA is TGTGCCATCAGTGGGGGACTAGCGGGAGGGCCAGTCACCGGGGAGCTGTTTTTT.

V and J are TRBV9 and TRBJ2-3; 9 bases are a match to TRBD2. Germline V lookup: CDR1 SGDLS, CDR2 YYNGEE. With 4 bases clipped from V and 2 bases from J, the junction kept 5 bases outside the gene matches. This CDR3 has 15 amino acids. CDR3 amino acids: CASSTIAGDTDTQYF. CDR3 nucleotide sequence: TGTGCCAGCAGCACTATAGCGGGGGACACAGATACGCAGTATTTT.

The V and J genes are TRBV7-2 and TRBJ2-3; D is possibly TRBD2 (6 bases). Trimming cost V 2 bases and J 2 bases, with 14 bases left between them. In germline, CDR1 is SGHTA, CDR2 FQGNSA. The CDR3 loop spans 16 amino acids. CDR3 in amino acids: CASSLLGRTNTDTQYF. The CDR3, as DNA: TGTGCCAGCAGCTTATTGGGGAGGACTAACACAGATACGCAGTATTTT.